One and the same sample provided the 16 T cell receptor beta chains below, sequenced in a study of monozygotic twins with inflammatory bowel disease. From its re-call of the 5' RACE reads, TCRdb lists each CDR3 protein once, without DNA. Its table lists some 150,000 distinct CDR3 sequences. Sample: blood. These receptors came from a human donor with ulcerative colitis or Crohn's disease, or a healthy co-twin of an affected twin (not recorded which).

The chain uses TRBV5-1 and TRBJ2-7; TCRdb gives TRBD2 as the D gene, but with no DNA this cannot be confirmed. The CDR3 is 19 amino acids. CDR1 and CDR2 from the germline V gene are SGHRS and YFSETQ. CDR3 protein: CASSLGTGTSLRSSYEQYF. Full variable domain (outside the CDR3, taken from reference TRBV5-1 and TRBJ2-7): KAGVTQTPRYLIKTRGQQVTLSCSPISGHRSVSWYQQTPGQGLQFLFEYFSETQRNKGNFPGRFSGRQFSNSRSEMNVSTLELGDSALYLCASSLGTGTSLRSSYEQYFGPGTRLTVT.

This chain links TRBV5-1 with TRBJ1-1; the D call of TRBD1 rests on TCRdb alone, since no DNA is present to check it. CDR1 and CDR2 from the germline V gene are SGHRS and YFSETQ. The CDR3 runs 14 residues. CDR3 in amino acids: CASSLRQGIPEAFF.

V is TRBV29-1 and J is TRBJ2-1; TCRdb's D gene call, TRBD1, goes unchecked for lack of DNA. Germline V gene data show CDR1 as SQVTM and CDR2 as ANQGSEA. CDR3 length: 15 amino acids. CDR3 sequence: CSVAPGGGIYNEQFF.

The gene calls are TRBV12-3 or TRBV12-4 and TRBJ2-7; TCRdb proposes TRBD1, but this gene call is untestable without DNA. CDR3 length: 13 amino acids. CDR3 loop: CASSRGSSYEQYF.

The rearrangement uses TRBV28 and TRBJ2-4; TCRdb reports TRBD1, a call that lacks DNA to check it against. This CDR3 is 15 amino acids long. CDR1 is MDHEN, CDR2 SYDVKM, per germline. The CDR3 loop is CASAAGSLAKNIQYF. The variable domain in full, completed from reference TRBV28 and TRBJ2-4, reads DVKVTQSSRYLVKRTGEKVFLECVQDMDHENMFWYRQDPGLGLRLIYFSYDVKMKEKGDIPEGYSVSREKKERFSLILESASTNQTSMYLCASAAGSLAKNIQYFGAGTRLSVL.

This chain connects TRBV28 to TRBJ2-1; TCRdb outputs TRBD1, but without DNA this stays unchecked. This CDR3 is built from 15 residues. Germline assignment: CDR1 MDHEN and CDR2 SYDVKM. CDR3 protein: CASSRPGQGVSEQFF.

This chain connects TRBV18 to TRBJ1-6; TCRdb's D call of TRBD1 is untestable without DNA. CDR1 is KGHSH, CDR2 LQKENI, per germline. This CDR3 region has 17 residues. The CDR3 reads CASSPTGPASYNSPLHF. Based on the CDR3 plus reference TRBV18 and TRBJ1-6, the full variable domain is NAGVMQNPRHLVRRRGQEARLRCSPMKGHSHVYWYRQLPEEGLKFMVYLQKENIIDESGMPKERFSAEFPKEGPSILRIQQVVRGDSAAYFCASSPTGPASYNSPLHFGNGTRLTVT.

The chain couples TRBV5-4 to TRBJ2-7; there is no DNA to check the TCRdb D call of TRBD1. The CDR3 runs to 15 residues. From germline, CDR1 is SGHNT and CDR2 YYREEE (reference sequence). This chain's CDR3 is CASSLLGTGFYEQYF. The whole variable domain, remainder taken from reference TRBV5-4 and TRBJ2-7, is ETGVTQSPTHLIKTRGQQVTLRCSSQSGHNTVSWYQQALGQGPQFIFQYYREEENGRGNFPPRFSGLQFPNYSSELNVNALELDDSALYLCASSLLGTGFYEQYFGPGTRLTVT.

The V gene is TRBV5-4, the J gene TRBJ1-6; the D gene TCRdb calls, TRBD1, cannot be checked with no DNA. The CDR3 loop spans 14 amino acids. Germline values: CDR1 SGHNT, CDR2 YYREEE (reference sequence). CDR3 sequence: CASSLGRGQSPLHF.

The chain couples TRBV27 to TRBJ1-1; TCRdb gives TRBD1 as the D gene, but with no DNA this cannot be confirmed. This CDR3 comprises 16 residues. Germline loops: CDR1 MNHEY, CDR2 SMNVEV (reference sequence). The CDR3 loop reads CASRNRVAGLNTEAFF.

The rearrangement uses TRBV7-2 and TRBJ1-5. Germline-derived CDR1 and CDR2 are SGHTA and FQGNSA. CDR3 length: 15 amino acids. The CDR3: CASSFYGGGTQPQHF.

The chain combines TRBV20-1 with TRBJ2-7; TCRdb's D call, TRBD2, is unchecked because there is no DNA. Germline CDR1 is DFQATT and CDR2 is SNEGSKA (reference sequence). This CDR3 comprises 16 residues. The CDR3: CSAGRPDGGDPHEQYF.

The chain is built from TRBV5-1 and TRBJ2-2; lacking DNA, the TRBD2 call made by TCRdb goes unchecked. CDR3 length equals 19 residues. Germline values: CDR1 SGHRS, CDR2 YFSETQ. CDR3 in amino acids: CASSLAWTSGGRNTGELFF. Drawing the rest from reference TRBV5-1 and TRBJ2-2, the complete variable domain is KAGVTQTPRYLIKTRGQQVTLSCSPISGHRSVSWYQQTPGQGLQFLFEYFSETQRNKGNFPGRFSGRQFSNSRSEMNVSTLELGDSALYLCASSLAWTSGGRNTGELFFGEGSRLTVL.

CDR3 protein: CASRRTAEGEQFF. This rearrangement joins TRBV12-3 or TRBV12-4 to TRBJ2-1; TCRdb designates TRBD2, a call that cannot be tested without DNA. The CDR3 totals 13 residues.

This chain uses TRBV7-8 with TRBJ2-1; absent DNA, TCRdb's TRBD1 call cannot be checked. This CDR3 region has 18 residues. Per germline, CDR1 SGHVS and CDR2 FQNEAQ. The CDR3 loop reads CASSPIGAGVSSYNEQFF.

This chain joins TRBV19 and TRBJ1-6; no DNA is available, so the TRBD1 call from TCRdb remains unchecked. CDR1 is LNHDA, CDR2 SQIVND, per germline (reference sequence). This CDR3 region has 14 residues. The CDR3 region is CASSGQGKKSPLHF.